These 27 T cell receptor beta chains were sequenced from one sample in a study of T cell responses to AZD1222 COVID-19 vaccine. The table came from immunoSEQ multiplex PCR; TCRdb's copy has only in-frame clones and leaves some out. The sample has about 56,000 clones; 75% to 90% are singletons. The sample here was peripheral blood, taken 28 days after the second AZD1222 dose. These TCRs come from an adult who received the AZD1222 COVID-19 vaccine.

CDR3 sequence (DNA): TGCGCCAGCAGCCAAGAGCTTGGGGATTCACCCCTCCACTTT. It yields the protein CASSQELGDSPLHF. The chain couples TRBV4-3 to TRBJ1-6; unclear D gene. Trimming cost V 0 bases and J 8 bases, with 8 bases left between them. Germline CDR1 and CDR2: LGHNA and YSLEER. The length of the CDR3 is 14 residues.

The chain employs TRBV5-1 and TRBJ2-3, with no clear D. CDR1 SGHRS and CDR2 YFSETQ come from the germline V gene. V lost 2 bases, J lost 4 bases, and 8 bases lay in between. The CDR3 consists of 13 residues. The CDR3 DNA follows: TGCGCCAGCAGCTTCCGGGCCCCAGATACGCAGTATTTT. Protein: CASSFRAPDTQYF.

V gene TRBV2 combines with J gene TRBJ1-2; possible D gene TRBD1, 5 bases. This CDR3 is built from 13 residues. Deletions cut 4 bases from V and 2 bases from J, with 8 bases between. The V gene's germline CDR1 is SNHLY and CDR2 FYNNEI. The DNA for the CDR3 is TGTGCCAGCAGTGGGGGACGGAACTATGGCTACACCTTC. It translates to CASSGGRNYGYTF.

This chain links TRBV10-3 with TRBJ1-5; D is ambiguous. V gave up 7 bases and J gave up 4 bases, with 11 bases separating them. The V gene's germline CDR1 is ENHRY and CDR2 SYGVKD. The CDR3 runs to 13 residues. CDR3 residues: CAINERENQPQHF. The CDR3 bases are TGTGCCATCAATGAACGGGAGAATCAGCCCCAGCATTTT.

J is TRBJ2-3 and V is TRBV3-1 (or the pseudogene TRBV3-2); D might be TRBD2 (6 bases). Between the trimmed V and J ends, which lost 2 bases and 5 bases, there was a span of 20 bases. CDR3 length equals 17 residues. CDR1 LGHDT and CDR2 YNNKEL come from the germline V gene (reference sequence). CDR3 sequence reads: CASSQMPGLPTQDTQYF. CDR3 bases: TGTGCCAGCAGCCAAATGCCGGGACTCCCGACGCAAGATACGCAGTATTTT.

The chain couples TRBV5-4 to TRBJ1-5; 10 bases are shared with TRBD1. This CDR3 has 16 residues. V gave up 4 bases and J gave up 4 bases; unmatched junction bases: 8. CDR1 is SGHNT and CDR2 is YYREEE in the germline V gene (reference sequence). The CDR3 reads CASSTGGGQGNQPQHF. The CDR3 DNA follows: TGTGCCAGCAGCACAGGAGGGGGACAGGGGAATCAGCCCCAGCATTTT.

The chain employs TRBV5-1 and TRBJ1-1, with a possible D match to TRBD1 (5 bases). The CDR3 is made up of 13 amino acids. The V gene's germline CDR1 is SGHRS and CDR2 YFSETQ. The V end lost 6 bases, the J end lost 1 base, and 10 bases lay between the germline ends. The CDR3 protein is CASTFDRNTEAFF. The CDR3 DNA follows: TGCGCCAGCACATTTGACAGGAACACTGAAGCTTTCTTT.

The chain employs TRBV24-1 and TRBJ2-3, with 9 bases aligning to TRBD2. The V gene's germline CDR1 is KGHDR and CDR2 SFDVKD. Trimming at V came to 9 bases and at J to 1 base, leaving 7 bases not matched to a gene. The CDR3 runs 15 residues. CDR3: CATQGGRAGTDTQYF. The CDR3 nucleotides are TGTGCCACCCAGGGCGGGAGGGCCGGCACAGATACGCAGTATTTT.

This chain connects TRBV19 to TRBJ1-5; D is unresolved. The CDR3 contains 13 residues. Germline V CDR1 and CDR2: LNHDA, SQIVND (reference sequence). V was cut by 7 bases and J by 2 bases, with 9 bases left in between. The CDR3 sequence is CASIDVGNQPQHF. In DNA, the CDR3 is TGTGCCAGTATCGATGTAGGCAATCAGCCCCAGCATTTT.

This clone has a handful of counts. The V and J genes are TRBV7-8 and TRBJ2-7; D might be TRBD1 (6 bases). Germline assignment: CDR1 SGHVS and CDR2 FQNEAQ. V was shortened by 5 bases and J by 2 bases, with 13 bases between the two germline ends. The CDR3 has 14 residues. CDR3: CASSASGDPYEQYF. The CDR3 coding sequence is TGTGCCAGCAGCGCCTCAGGGGACCCCTACGAGCAGTACTTC.

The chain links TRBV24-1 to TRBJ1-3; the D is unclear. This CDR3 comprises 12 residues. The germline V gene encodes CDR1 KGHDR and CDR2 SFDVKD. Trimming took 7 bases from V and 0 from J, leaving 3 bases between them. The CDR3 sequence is CATRSSGNTIYF. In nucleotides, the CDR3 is TGTGCCACCAGGAGCTCTGGAAACACCATATATTTT.

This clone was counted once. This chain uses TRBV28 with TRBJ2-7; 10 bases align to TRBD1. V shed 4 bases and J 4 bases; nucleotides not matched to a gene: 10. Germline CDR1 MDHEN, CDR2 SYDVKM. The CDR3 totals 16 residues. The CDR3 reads CASSSHGTGDLYEQYF. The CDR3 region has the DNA TGTGCCAGCAGTTCCCATGGGACAGGGGATTTATACGAGCAGTACTTC.

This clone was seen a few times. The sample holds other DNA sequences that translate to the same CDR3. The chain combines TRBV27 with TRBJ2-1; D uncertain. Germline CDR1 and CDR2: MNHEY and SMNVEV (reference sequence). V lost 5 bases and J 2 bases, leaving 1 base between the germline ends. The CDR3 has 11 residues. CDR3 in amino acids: CASSTYNEQFF. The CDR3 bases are TGTGCCAGCAGTACCTACAATGAGCAGTTCTTC.

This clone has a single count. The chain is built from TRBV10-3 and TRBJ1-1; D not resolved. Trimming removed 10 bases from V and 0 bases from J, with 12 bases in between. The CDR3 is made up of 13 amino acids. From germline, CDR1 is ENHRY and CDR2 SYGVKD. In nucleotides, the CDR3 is TGTGCCACAACACAGCAAATGAACACTGAAGCTTTCTTT. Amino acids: CATTQQMNTEAFF.

CDR3 protein: CASSLTDTSTDTQYF. CDR3 in DNA: TGTGCCAGCAGCTTGACAGATACTAGCACAGATACGCAGTATTTT. The V and J genes are TRBV7-9 and TRBJ2-3; tentative D call: TRBD1 (5 bases). The germline CDR1 and CDR2 sequences are SEHNR and FQNEAQ (reference sequence). The CDR3 is 15 amino acids. The germline V and J ends were trimmed by 3 bases and 0 bases, with 10 bases remaining between them.

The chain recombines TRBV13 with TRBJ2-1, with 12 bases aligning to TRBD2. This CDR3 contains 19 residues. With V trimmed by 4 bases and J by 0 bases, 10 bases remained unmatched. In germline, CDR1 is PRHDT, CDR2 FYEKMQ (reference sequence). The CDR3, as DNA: TGTGCCAGCAGCTCCCGGACTAGCGGGACGGAAAGCTCCTACAATGAGCAGTTCTTC. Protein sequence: CASSSRTSGTESSYNEQFF. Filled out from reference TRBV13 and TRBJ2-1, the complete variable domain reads AAGVIQSPRHLIKEKRETATLKCYPIPRHDTVYWYQQGPGQDPQFLISFYEKMQSDKGSIPDRFSAQQFSDYHSELNMSSLELGDSALYFCASSSRTSGTESSYNEQFFGPGTRLTVL.

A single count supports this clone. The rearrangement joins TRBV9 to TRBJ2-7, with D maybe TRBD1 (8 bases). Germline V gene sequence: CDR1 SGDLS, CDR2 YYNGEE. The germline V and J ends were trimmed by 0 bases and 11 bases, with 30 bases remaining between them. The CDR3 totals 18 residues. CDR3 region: CASSVATGEGYAQGPKYF. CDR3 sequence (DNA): TGTGCCAGCAGCGTAGCGACAGGGGAGGGCTACGCCCAAGGCCCCAAGTACTTC.

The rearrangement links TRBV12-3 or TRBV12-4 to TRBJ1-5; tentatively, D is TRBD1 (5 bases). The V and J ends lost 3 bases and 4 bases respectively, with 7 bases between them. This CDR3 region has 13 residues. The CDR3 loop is CASSLGVNQPQHF. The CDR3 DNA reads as TGTGCCAGCAGTTTGGGGGTAAATCAGCCCCAGCATTTT.

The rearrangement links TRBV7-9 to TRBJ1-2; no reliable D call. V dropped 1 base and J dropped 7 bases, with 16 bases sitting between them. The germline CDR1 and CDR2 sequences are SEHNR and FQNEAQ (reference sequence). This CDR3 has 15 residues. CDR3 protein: CASSLEARGSSGYTF. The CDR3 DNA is TGTGCCAGCAGCTTAGAGGCTCGGGGTTCGAGTGGCTACACCTTC.

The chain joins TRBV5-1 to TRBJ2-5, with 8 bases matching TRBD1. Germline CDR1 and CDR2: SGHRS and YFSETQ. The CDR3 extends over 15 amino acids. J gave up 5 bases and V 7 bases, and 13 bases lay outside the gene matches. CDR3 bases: TGCGCCAGCCGAAGGCTGACAGGGGATGGCGAGACCCAGTACTTC. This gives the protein CASRRLTGDGETQYF.

In nucleotides, the CDR3 is TGTGCCAGCAGCCCGTCTTGGCCTGGGGCCAACGTCCTGACTTTC. This translates into CASSPSWPGANVLTF. The rearrangement links TRBV6-6 to TRBJ2-6; D remains unclear. The germline V gene encodes CDR1 MNHNY and CDR2 SVGAGI (reference sequence). The CDR3 is 15 residues long. V dropped 6 bases and J dropped 2 bases, with 11 bases sitting between them.

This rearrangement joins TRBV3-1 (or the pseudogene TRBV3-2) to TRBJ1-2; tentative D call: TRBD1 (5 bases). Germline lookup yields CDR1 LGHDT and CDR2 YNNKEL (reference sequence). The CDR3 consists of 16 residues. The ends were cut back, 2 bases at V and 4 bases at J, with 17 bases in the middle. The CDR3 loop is CASSQHGAQLSYGYTF. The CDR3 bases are TGTGCCAGCAGCCAACATGGGGCCCAACTTTCCTATGGCTACACCTTC.

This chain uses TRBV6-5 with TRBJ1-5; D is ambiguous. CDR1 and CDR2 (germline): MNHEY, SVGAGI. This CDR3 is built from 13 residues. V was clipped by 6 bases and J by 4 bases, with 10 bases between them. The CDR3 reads CASSWTPNQPQHF. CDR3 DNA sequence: TGTGCCAGCAGCTGGACCCCTAATCAGCCCCAGCATTTT.

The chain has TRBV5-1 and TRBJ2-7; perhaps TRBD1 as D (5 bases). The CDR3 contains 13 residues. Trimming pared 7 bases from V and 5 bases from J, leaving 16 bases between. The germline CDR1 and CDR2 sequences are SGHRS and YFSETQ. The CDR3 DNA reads TGCGCCAGCCAGACTGGGGCAGGCGACGAGCAGTACTTC. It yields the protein CASQTGAGDEQYF.

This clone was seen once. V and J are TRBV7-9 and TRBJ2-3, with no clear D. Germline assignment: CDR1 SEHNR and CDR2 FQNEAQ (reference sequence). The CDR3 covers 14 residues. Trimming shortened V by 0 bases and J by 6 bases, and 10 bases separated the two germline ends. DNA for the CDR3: TGTGCCAGCAGCTTAGCCCGCAGTGCGGATACGCAGTATTTT. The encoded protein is CASSLARSADTQYF. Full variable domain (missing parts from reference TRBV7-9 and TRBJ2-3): DTGVSQNPRHKITKRGQNVTFRCDPISEHNRLYWYRQTLGQGPEFLTYFQNEAQLEKSRLLSDRFSAERPKGSFSTLEIQRTEQGDSAMYLCASSLARSADTQYFGPGTRLTVL.

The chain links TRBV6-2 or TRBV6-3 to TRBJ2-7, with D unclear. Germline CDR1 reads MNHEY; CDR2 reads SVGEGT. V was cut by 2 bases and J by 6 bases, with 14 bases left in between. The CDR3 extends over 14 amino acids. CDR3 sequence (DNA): TGTGCCAGCAGTTACCGGCAGGACGGGTCCGAGCAGTACTTC. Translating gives CASSYRQDGSEQYF.

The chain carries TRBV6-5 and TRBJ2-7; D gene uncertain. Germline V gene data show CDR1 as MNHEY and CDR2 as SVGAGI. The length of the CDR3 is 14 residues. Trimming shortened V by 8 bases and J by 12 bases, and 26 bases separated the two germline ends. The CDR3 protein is CASGVRDTSPFRYF. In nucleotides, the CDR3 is TGTGCCAGCGGCGTCCGAGACACGTCCCCCTTTCGGTACTTC.